The entry below describes one TCR beta chain. Its antigen is not identified. The source of the sample is a study of long-term antiretroviral therapy in people with HIV. Study-level findings and limits: ART was followed by higher diversity that remained below transplant donor controls.

The CDR3 spans 12 residues. V was cut by 0 bases and J by 4 bases, with 3 bases left in between. The germline V gene encodes CDR1 SEHNR and CDR2 FQNEAQ (reference sequence). Version v3.0 of the immunoSEQ assay was performed at survey level. Sequenced by immunoSEQ multiplex PCR; TCRdb stores in-frame clones only, minus some. The sample includes more than 25,000 clones, 90% of them seen just once. The receptor was isolated from a man in his forties or fifties with HIV. The chain is built from TRBV7-9 and TRBJ1-1; D is unresolved. The sequences come from unsorted PBMCs, collected 3.2 years before starting antiretroviral therapy. The CDR3 here is CASSLASTEAFF. CDR3 nucleotides: TGTGCCAGCAGCTTAGCTAGCACTGAAGCTTTCTTT.